The 15 T cell receptor beta chains below all came from one sample that was sequenced in a study of tumor and adjacent non-tumor tissue in lung cancer. This sample's RNA came from whole unsorted tissue. The library came from three nested PCR rounds adapted from ARM-PCR protocols. MiXCR, run by TCRdb on the multiplex PCR reads, gives a single entry per CDR3 protein. The sample includes some 93,000 distinct CDR3 sequences, roughly 66% of them seen just once. The sequenced sample was lung tumor tissue. These receptors all stem from a man in his sixties with non-small cell lung cancer.

As for this clonotype: At one of its ends the junction is not consistent with the germline gene, which may arise from a read error. The V and J genes are TRBV10-1 and TRBJ2-1; 9 positions match TRBD2. Looked up from germline, CDR1 is WNHNN and CDR2 is SYGVQD (reference sequence). This CDR3 is built from 16 residues. CDR3 nucleotide sequence: TGCGCCAACAGTGATGGACTAGCGTGGGTTTACAATGAACAGTTCTTC. Its protein product is CANSDGLAWVYNEQFF.

Details on this clonotype: This may stem from a read error, because a much larger clone lies one nucleotide away. V usage is TRBV11-2 and J usage is TRBJ1-2; the match to TRBD1 covers 7 bases. V was pared by 1 base and J by 7 bases, with 9 bases of the junction left unmatched. This CDR3 is built from 15 residues. The germline CDR1 and CDR2 sequences are SGHAT and FQNNGV. The CDR3 here is CASSLVGTVDIGYTF. In nucleotides, the CDR3 is TGTGCCAGCAGCTTAGTTGGGACAGTAGACATTGGCTACACCTTC. The full variable domain, with the rest looked up from reference TRBV11-2 and TRBJ1-2, is EAGVAQSPRYKIIEKRQSVAFWCNPISGHATLYWYQQILGQGPKLLIQFQNNGVVDDSQLPKDRFSAERLKGVDSTLKIQPAKLEDSAVYLCASSLVGTVDIGYTFGSGTRLTVV.

Concerning this clonotype itself: As the CDR3 is not closed by the conserved phenylalanine or tryptophan, this likely results from a read error. The CDR3 here is CASNRVQGTQYL. The CDR3 DNA reads as TGTGCCAGCAACAGAGTTCAGGGGACCCAGTACCTC. The chain links TRBV6-5 to TRBJ2-5; tentative D call: TRBD1 (5 bases). Germline CDR1 is MNHEY and CDR2 is SVGAGI. Trimming took 7 bases from V and 7 from J, leaving 13 bases between them. The CDR3 spans 12 residues.

Note on this clonotype: This may come from a read error, since a much larger clone is one base off. The J gene is TRBJ2-3, the V gene TRBV5-6; 8 positions match TRBD2. From germline, CDR1 is SGHDT and CDR2 YYEEEE. This CDR3 is built from 15 residues. The DNA of the CDR3 is TGTGCCAGCAGCTTAAGGACTAGCCGCACAGATACGCAGTTTTTT. The encoded protein is CASSLRTSRTDTQFF.

The chain employs TRBV6-6 and TRBJ2-3; D call uncertain. Germline CDR1 reads MNHNY; CDR2 reads SVGAGI (reference sequence). The CDR3 covers 14 residues. CDR3 nucleotides: TGTAACAGCAGTCCCACCCTTAAACGAGATACGCAGTATTTT. It yields the protein CNSSPTLKRDTQYF.

Worth noting for this clonotype: One base away lies a much larger clone, so this may be a sequencing read error. V usage is TRBV30 and J usage is TRBJ1-1; D gene unclear. This CDR3 spans 11 amino acids. Germline values: CDR1 GTSNPN, CDR2 SVGIG (reference sequence). V lost 3 bases, J lost 0 bases, and 2 bases lay in between. The CDR3 coding sequence is TGTGCCTGGAGGATGAACACTGAAGCTTTCTTT. Translated, it gives CAWRMNTEAFF.

In regard to this clonotype: Sequence at one end of the junction differs from germline and may be a read error. V gene TRBV28 combines with J gene TRBJ2-3; 8 positions agree with TRBD2. Germline V gene sequence: CDR1 MDHEN, CDR2 SYDVKM. This CDR3 has 17 amino acids. CDR3: CASSLVPAGVFTYTQYF. The DNA of the CDR3 is TGTGCCAGCAGTTTAGTCCCAGCGGGAGTGTTCACATATACGCAGTATTTT.

Of note for this clonotype: Here the CDR3 omits its conserved ending phenylalanine or tryptophan, so a read error is the likely source. V usage is TRBV24-1 and J usage is TRBJ2-7, with 9 positions matching TRBD1. Germline V gene lookup returns CDR1 KGHDR and CDR2 SFDVKD. This CDR3 has 12 residues. The V gene end was trimmed by 7 bases and the J gene end by 9 bases; junction bases not matched to a gene: 6. The CDR3 DNA reads as TGTGCCACCAGCCGCGGGACAGGGAGGCAGTACCTT. Translated: CATSRGTGRQYL.

As concerns this clonotype: The CDR3 carries no conserved terminal phenylalanine or tryptophan, so it likely arises from a read error. The gene calls are TRBV4-3 and TRBJ2-5; the D gene is possibly TRBD2 (6 bases). Germline V gene data show CDR1 as LGHNA and CDR2 as YSLEER. The V gene lost 3 bases and the J gene lost 3 bases, with 8 bases spanning the gap. The CDR3 is 13 amino acids. The CDR3 DNA follows: TGCGCCAGCAGCCAGGGACTTAAAGAGACCCAGTACCTC. This codes for CASSQGLKETQYL.

This clonotype was seen a single time. At one end, the junction sequence differs from germline, possibly due to a read error. The chain uses TRBV11-2 and TRBJ1-6; 7 nucleotides match TRBD1. Germline loops: CDR1 SGHAT, CDR2 FQNNGV. The CDR3 spans 17 residues. CDR3 in amino acids: CASSLDSEGAINSPLHF. In DNA form, the CDR3 reads TGTGCCAGCAGTTTAGATAGTGAGGGGGCGATTAATTCACCCCTCCACTTT.

V and J are TRBV11-2 and TRBJ2-1, with 10 bases matching TRBD2. The length of the CDR3 is 14 residues. Germline CDR1 and CDR2: SGHAT and FQNNGV. After removal of 8 bases from V and 3 bases from J, the junction contained 4 bases not matched to a gene. CDR3 sequence: CASSRTSGYNEQFF. CDR3 DNA sequence: TGTGCCAGCTCGCGGACTAGCGGCTACAATGAGCAGTTCTTC.

V is TRBV29-1 and J is TRBJ1-2; TRBD1 aligns across 9 bases. There are 16 residues in the CDR3. Germline-derived CDR1 and CDR2 are SQVTM and ANQGSEA. The CDR3 here is CRVLIVPEQGAGGYTF. The CDR3 DNA is TGCAGGGTACTAATCGTTCCGGAACAGGGGGCGGGCGGCTACACCTTC.

With respect to this clonotype: This sequence may be a read error, since a much larger clone differs from it by one base. The J gene is TRBJ1-4, the V gene TRBV5-1, with 12 bases lining up with TRBD1. The CDR3 loop spans 18 amino acids. Germline assignment: CDR1 SGHRS and CDR2 YFSETQ. The CDR3 region is CASGFQPPGQGAVEKLFF. CDR3 in DNA: TGCGCCAGCGGCTTCCAACCCCCGGGACAGGGGGCGGTTGAAAAACTGTTTTTT.

This clonotype has at least ten counts. This sequence joins TRBV12-3 or TRBV12-4 and TRBJ2-7, with 10 bases fitting TRBD2. V lost 3 bases, J lost 4 bases, and 15 bases stayed unmatched. The CDR3 contains 18 residues. The CDR3 reads CASSLWGLGSGRWYEQYF. The CDR3 coding sequence is TGTGCCAGCAGTTTGTGGGGCTTAGGTAGCGGGAGGTGGTACGAGCAGTACTTC.

Concerning this clonotype itself: The CDR3 does not close with the conserved phenylalanine or tryptophan, likely indicating a read error. Because the CDR3's place on the DNA is in doubt, the DNA is left out and the CDR3 is given as listed by TCRdb. The CDR3 here is CASSYRSSQNYEEYS. The chain has TRBV6-6 and TRBJ2-7; the table's D call TRBD2 went unverified against the DNA. Counting both end residues, the CDR3 totals 15 amino acids. Germline V lookup: CDR1 MNHNY, CDR2 SVGAGI (reference sequence).